The sequence of this T cell receptor (beta chain) was determined in a study of shared clonotypes between healthy human individuals (TCRdb year 2020). With regard to the full study: The cohort included a few men and a couple of women between 18 and 49 years of age. For each donor, three plates each were used for CD4 naive and CD4 memory, two plates were used for CD8 naive, and one plate was used for CD8 memory. Blood TCR repertoires of about 5 healthy adults were deeply sequenced to estimate repertoire size and the extent of clonotype sharing between individuals. To increase sequencing depth and limit assay-specific biases, different laboratories used diverse techniques to prepare libraries and sequence TCR repertoires. Each donor's leukapheresis produced roughly between roughly 0.9 and 9 billion PBMCs. What the authors observed across the whole study: Clonotypes shared by all four sorted-subset donors showed higher generation probabilities than non-shared clonotypes. Because the study included a small number of donors, the genetic and exposure-history diversity represented was limited. Naive subsets generally had larger estimated clonotype richness than memory subsets did. Across four donors, around 5.4% of naive CD4, over 3% of naive CD8, 2.3% of memory CD4, and 0.4% of memory CD8 clonotypes were shared. Rarefaction of sorted-subset datasets indicated incomplete sequencing despite the large sequencing depth. Pairwise subsampling indicated that sequencing depth was expected to affect the degree of clonotype sharing among donors. Only blood was sampled, and tissue TCR repertoires likely differ from those in blood.

Trimming takes 7 bases from V and 6 bases from J, and the germline ends sit 5 bases apart. Per the germline V gene, SGHRS is the CDR1 and YFSETQ is the CDR2. The CDR3 runs 10 amino acids, cysteine and phenylalanine included. Only the CDR3 part of the read is kept: 30 bases, read in frame from the first base. With regard to this clone: Its antigen is unknown. Within one base of it there is no much larger clone, and no base qualities were kept.

CD8 naive samples were CD45RO-negative cells positively selected for CCR7, giving a CD45RA+CCR7+ population that excluded TemRA cells. The donors were healthy, HIV-negative adults who had no recently reported acute infections or vaccinations. Every donor was a Caucasian adult residing in Nashville, Tennessee, USA. Blood was collected by leukapheresis, and PBMCs were isolated by Ficoll-Histopaque density gradient centrifugation and then cryopreserved in liquid nitrogen vapor phase. Analytical flow cytometry was used to check the purity and quantity of each magnetically sorted T cell population. Each sorted fraction had its genomic DNA isolated and then quantified by UV absorbance on a Nanodrop 2000c. Using the deep immunoSEQ assay, TCR CDR3 regions were amplified from genomic DNA by multiplex PCR. For each cell subset, the extracted genomic DNA was distributed evenly across all wells of several immunoSEQ 96-well plates, and each plate served as one replicate. For sorted subsets, each replicate PCR was loaded with approximately 190 ng genomic DNA, equivalent to about 30,000 T cell genomes. Purified libraries were quantified with a Qubit 3.0 fluorometer, sized on a Bioanalyzer 2100, and re-quantified with the KAPA Library Quantification kit. Every immunoSEQ 96-well plate was sequenced on a separate single-read 150-cycle Illumina NextSeq 550 flow cell. On the authors' methods: Because the immunoSEQ output included only junctional sequences and no quality scores, the filtering could not be the same as the filtering used for full-length reads. To assign V/J genes and CDR3, sequences were annotated using PyIR, a Python wrapper for IgBLAST v1.9, with IMGT germline references. Reads with weak V/J assignments (E-value above 1e-6), missing CDR3, stop codons, out-of-frame junctions, or ambiguous translated residues were removed. A V3J clonotype was defined by an identical inferred V gene, J gene, and CDR3 amino acid sequence. The percentage overlap between two repertoires was calculated by dividing the number of shared unique clonotypes by the size of the smaller repertoire. RTK rarefaction, the Chao1 estimator, and Recon v2.1 estimates of unobserved clonotypes were used to assess repertoire richness. OLGA was used to compute generation probabilities for all TCRbeta clonotypes that the gDNA method yielded from a handful of donors. TCRdb took this table from immuneACCESS and kept in-frame rearrangements with V and J called. Such tables lack part of the clones; where checked against another copy, unresolved V genes explain under half of the gap, and the rest is unexplained. Clonal size and the V and J genes are those of that table, whereas D and trimming came from the DNA. The table for this sample lists 630,000 or so clones; roughly 98% of them were counted only once. In total, the top ten clones hold 0.3% of the sample.

Rearrangement joined TRBV5-1 to TRBJ1-5; no D gene can be assigned with confidence. This receptor was identified in a man aged 30 to 45 in good health. The sample taken for sequencing was naive CD8+ T cells sorted from blood. The cell subset or site label, read with the paper, signifies: CD45RA+CCR7+. The nucleotide sequence is TGCGCCAGCTTAGTTCAGCCCCAGCATTTT. This is translated as CASLVQPQHF.